This TCR beta chain comes out of a study of siplizumab effects on memory and regulatory T cells. The study, taken as a whole, reports: Siplizumab brought about a significant reduction in alloreactive sequences traceable to unstimulated CD4+ memory cells. Naive T cells looked more diverse than memory cells, and they looked like major contributors to the alloresponse. Roughly 80-96% of proliferating CD4+ or CD8+ clones lacked an assignable naive or memory phenotype. Researchers could map only a minor fraction of alloreactive clones to unstimulated subsets.

Libraries were prepared by immunoSEQ multiplex PCR; TCRdb keeps only in-frame clonotypes and omits some of them. This table holds 95,000 to 130,000 clones, around 94% found once. A word on this clone: Its antigen is not known.

Sample: non-Treg CD4+ T cells sorted from blood. This clonotype was sampled from a human donor in good health.

The CDR3: CASEGSGANVLTF. The CDR3 nucleotides read TGTGCCAGCGAGGGCTCTGGGGCCAACGTCCTGACTTTC. The chain employs TRBV2 and TRBJ2-6; D possibly corresponds to TRBD2 (5 bases). The CDR3 is 13 amino acids. Trimming shortened V by 8 bases and J by 0 bases, and 5 bases separated the two germline ends. From germline, CDR1 is SNHLY and CDR2 FYNNEI.